This T cell receptor (beta chain) was sequenced for a study of T cells in Graves' hyperthyroidism and ophthalmopathy. Using RNA transcripts as the source, TCR beta CDR3 regions were amplified. Primed by the HTBI set, a first-round RT-PCR was run on the TCR CDR3. MiXCR was run by TCRdb on the multiplex PCR reads, yielding one entry per CDR3 protein. The repertoire holds approximately 570,000 distinct CDR3 sequences, nearly 20% seen once, with roughly 47% in the top ten. Germline V gene sequence: CDR1 KGHDR, CDR2 SFDVKD. The CDR3 is 13 residues long. Regarding this clonotype: One end of the junction does not line up with germline, which may come from a read error.

Diagnostic decisions used clinical symptoms, serum thyroxine and TRAb, thyroid ultrasound and orbital computed tomography. Sequenced: blood. The chain uses TRBV24-1 and TRBJ2-7; D tentatively reads TRBD1 or TRBD2 (5 bases each). This TCR was sampled from a man in his forties with Graves' ophthalmopathy. CDR3 region: CATSPAGTYGQYF. Written as DNA, the CDR3 is TGTGCCACCAGTCCCGCAGGGACCTACGGGCAGTACTTC.